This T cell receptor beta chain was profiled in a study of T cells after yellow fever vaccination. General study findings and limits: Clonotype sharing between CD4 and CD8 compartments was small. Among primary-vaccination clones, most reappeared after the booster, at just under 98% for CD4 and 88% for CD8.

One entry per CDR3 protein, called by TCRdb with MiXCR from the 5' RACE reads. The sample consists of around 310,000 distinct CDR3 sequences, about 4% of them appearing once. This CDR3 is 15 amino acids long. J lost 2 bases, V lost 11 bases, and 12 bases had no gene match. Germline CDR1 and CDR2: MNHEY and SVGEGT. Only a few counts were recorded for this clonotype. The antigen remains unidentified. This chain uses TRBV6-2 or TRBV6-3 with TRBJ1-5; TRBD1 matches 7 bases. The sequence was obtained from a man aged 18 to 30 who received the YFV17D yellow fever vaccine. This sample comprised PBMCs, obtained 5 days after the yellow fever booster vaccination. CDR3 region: CAAAVRGQGNQPQHF. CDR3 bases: TGTGCCGCAGCAGTAAGAGGACAGGGCAATCAGCCCCAGCATTTT.